Listed here are 21 T cell receptor beta chains from one sample, sequenced in a study of cytomegalovirus exposure and HLA in healthy donors (dated by TCRdb to between 2016 and 2019). Libraries were made using the immunoSEQ multiplex PCR assay. For the multiplex PCR, a mixture combining 60 forward primers for TCR Vbeta segments and 13 reverse primers for TCR Jbeta segments was used. Drawn from immuneACCESS, this table holds only the in-frame rearrangements with V and J called that TCRdb kept. Clones are partly lost; checked studies trace under half to an unresolved V gene and leave the rest unexplained. The sample contains about 190,000 clones, approximately 82% of them found a single time. The ten largest clonotypes hold approximately 1.7% of the sample. Sequencing input: PBMCs. The receptor set was obtained from a man aged 35-49 years in good health and CMV-seropositive.

The V call is TRBV5-1, the J call TRBJ2-3; D not certain. The V gene lost 7 bases and the J gene lost 2 bases, with 5 bases spanning the gap. The CDR3 sequence is 11 residues long. CDR1 and CDR2 from the germline V gene are SGHRS and YFSETQ. CDR3 nucleotide sequence: TGCGCCAGCCGAGTCACAGATACGCAGTATTTT. Encoded protein: CASRVTDTQYF.

The V and J genes are TRBV7-2 and TRBJ2-1; D is possibly TRBD1 (5 bases). This CDR3 region has 12 residues. In germline, CDR1 is SGHTA, CDR2 FQGNSA. Trimming pared 0 bases from V and 12 bases from J, leaving 9 bases between. DNA for the CDR3: TGTGCCAGCAGCTTAGCGGGGCCCGGGCAGTTCTTC. This translates into CASSLAGPGQFF.

This sequence joins TRBV27 and TRBJ1-2, with 8 bases matching TRBD1. In germline, CDR1 is MNHEY, CDR2 SMNVEV (reference sequence). V dropped 5 bases and J dropped 6; count of bases not matched to a gene: 8. The CDR3 has 14 residues. The CDR3 DNA is TGTGCCAGCAGTCTCTATACAGGGGGGAATGGCTACACCTTC. Its translation: CASSLYTGGNGYTF.

The gene calls are TRBV9 and TRBJ2-7; D is perhaps TRBD1 (6 bases). The CDR3 is made up of 15 amino acids. Germline CDR1 is SGDLS and CDR2 is YYNGEE. Trimming pared 3 bases from V and 3 bases from J, leaving 16 bases between. The CDR3 loop is CASSAQATGIYEQYF. The CDR3 DNA sequence: TGTGCCAGCAGCGCCCAAGCTACAGGGATCTACGAGCAGTACTTC.

This rearrangement joins TRBV7-2 to TRBJ2-7, with TRBD1 matching over 7 bases. The CDR3 length is 14 residues. Per the germline V gene, CDR1 is SGHTA and CDR2 is FQGNSA. Trimming cost V 10 bases and J 3 bases; bases outside gene matches: 12. For the CDR3, the DNA is TGTGCCACATCTAGACTGGGGACAGACTACGAGCAGTACTTC. Protein product: CATSRLGTDYEQYF.

V is TRBV7-2 and J is TRBJ2-1, with 14 bases identical to TRBD2. Trimming removed 4 bases from V and 8 bases from J; junction bases left unmatched: 4. CDR1 and CDR2 (germline): SGHTA, FQGNSA. This CDR3 has 15 amino acids. The CDR3 region has the DNA TGTGCCAGCAGCTCGGGACTAGCGGGAGTAGATGAGCAGTTCTTC. Translating gives CASSSGLAGVDEQFF.

This clone was counted a few times. J is TRBJ2-7 and V is TRBV29-1, with 11 bases that match TRBD2. Trimming at V came to 7 bases and at J to 5 bases, leaving 7 bases not matched to a gene. The CDR3 runs 13 residues. The germline V gene has CDR1 SQVTM and CDR2 ANQGSEA. DNA for the CDR3: TGCAGCGGTACTAGCGGGAGCCACGACGAGCAGTACTTC. It translates to CSGTSGSHDEQYF.

This chain connects TRBV6-5 to TRBJ2-7; 8 bases align to TRBD2. J lost 2 bases, V lost 6 bases, and 6 bases had no gene match. Looked up from germline, CDR1 is MNHEY and CDR2 is SVGAGI. The CDR3 is 14 amino acids. CDR3 coding DNA: TGTGCCAGCAGACTGGGAGCGGGAGCCTACGAGCAGTACTTC. It is translated as CASRLGAGAYEQYF.

Only a few counts were recorded for this clone. The V call is TRBV27, the J call TRBJ2-1, with D perhaps TRBD1 (5 bases). The germline V gene encodes CDR1 MNHEY and CDR2 SMNVEV (reference sequence). The CDR3 loop spans 15 amino acids. The V end lost 6 bases, the J end lost 10 bases, and 22 bases lay between the germline ends. In DNA form, the CDR3 reads TGTGCCAGCAGCTCTACCTTGGCGGTCCACAGGGAGCAGTTCTTC. Translation: CASSSTLAVHREQFF.

J is TRBJ1-4 and V is TRBV9; D remains unclear. The V end was cut by 0 bases, the J end by 10 bases, with 7 bases between. The CDR3 extends over 12 amino acids. The V gene's germline CDR1 is SGDLS and CDR2 YYNGEE. The CDR3 bases are TGTGCCAGCAGCGTAGCTGCCGGAAAACTGTTTTTT. This gives the protein CASSVAAGKLFF. The whole variable domain, remainder taken from reference TRBV9 and TRBJ1-4, is DSGVTQTPKHLITATGQRVTLRCSPRSGDLSVYWYQQSLDQGLQFLIQYYNGEERAKGNILERFSAQQFPDLHSELNLSSLELGDSALYFCASSVAAGKLFFGSGTQLSVL.

This clone was seen a single time. The rearrangement uses TRBV10-2 and TRBJ2-7, with 7 bases identical to TRBD1. Germline-derived CDR1 and CDR2 are WSHSY and SAAADI. The CDR3 has 13 residues. V gave up 4 bases and J gave up 4 bases; unmatched junction bases: 4. CDR3 sequence: CASSVGGAYEQYF. The CDR3 DNA sequence: TGCGCCAGCAGTGTAGGGGGCGCGTACGAGCAGTACTTC.

This clone was counted a few times. V gene TRBV10-1 combines with J gene TRBJ2-1; 9 nucleotides align to TRBD2. This CDR3 has 17 amino acids. J was trimmed by 2 bases and V by 2 bases; bases with no gene match: 7. CDR1 WNHNN and CDR2 SYGVQD come from the germline V gene (reference sequence). The CDR3 loop reads CASSEPLTSGTYNEQFF. The CDR3, as DNA: TGCGCCAGCAGTGAGCCACTGACTAGCGGCACCTACAATGAGCAGTTCTTC.

V gene TRBV30 combines with J gene TRBJ2-7; D is perhaps TRBD2 (5 bases). V lost 1 base, J lost 1 base, and 8 bases lay in between. The CDR3 extends over 13 amino acids. Germline lookup yields CDR1 GTSNPN and CDR2 SVGIG (reference sequence). The CDR3 sequence is CAWSGGLSYEQYF. The CDR3 DNA is TGTGCCTGGAGTGGAGGGCTATCCTACGAGCAGTACTTC.

This clone is a singleton in its sample. This chain joins TRBV5-4 and TRBJ1-1, with 7 nucleotides matching TRBD1. Germline values: CDR1 SGHNT, CDR2 YYREEE (reference sequence). The CDR3 totals 14 residues. V lost 3 bases, J lost 4 bases, and 6 bases stayed unmatched. The CDR3 nucleotides are TGTGCCAGCAGCTACAGGGGCCCCAGCACTGAAGCTTTCTTT. Its translation: CASSYRGPSTEAFF.

The CDR3 nucleotides read TGTGCCAGCAGTTACTCGGGGCAGACGAGGGGGAACACCATATATTTT. This encodes CASSYSGQTRGNTIYF. This chain connects TRBV6-5 to TRBJ1-3, with D maybe TRBD1 (6 bases). Germline CDR1 is MNHEY and CDR2 is SVGAGI. Trimming pared 0 bases from V and 7 bases from J, leaving 16 bases between. The CDR3 covers 16 residues.

A single count supports this clone. The chain recombines TRBV15 with TRBJ2-7, with 9 bases that match TRBD2. The CDR3 has 15 amino acids. Germline V lookup: CDR1 LNHNV, CDR2 YYDKDF (reference sequence). The V and J ends lost 8 bases and 0 bases, in that order; junction bases with no gene match: 8. The CDR3 DNA reads TGTGCCACCCGCGTAGCGGGGGAGAGCTCCTACGAGCAGTACTTC. Amino acid sequence: CATRVAGESSYEQYF.

This clone was recorded a few times. The chain recombines TRBV11-2 with TRBJ2-1; D possibly corresponds to TRBD2 (6 bases). Trimming removed 5 bases at V and 3 bases at J, with 14 bases between. From germline, CDR1 is SGHAT and CDR2 FQNNGV. The length of the CDR3 is 15 residues. CDR3 amino acids: CASSRPEEGYNEQFF. CDR3 in DNA: TGTGCCAGCAGCCGACCGGAGGAGGGCTACAATGAGCAGTTCTTC. The complete variable domain, with remaining parts taken from reference TRBV11-2 and TRBJ2-1, reads EAGVAQSPRYKIIEKRQSVAFWCNPISGHATLYWYQQILGQGPKLLIQFQNNGVVDDSQLPKDRFSAERLKGVDSTLKIQPAKLEDSAVYLCASSRPEEGYNEQFFGPGTRLTVL.

The sample holds one count of this clone. The chain has TRBV6-5 and TRBJ2-7; D may be TRBD1 (6 bases). The CDR3 covers 15 residues. Germline V gives CDR1 MNHEY, CDR2 SVGAGI. Trimming removed 0 bases from V and 0 bases from J, with 9 bases in between. As DNA, the CDR3 is TGTGCCAGCAGTTACTCGACAGGAGTCTCCTACGAGCAGTACTTC. Translating it yields CASSYSTGVSYEQYF.

This rearrangement joins TRBV4-3 to TRBJ2-1; 7 bases map to TRBD2. The CDR3 is 16 amino acids. Germline V gene lookup returns CDR1 LGHNA and CDR2 YSLEER. J lost 8 bases, V lost 0 bases, and 10 bases had no gene match. In DNA form, the CDR3 reads TGCGCCAGCAGCCAAGATGGGGCGGGAGTTCTCGATGAGCAGTTCTTC. It specifies CASSQDGAGVLDEQFF.

The chain carries TRBV7-9 and TRBJ2-5; a weak D match, TRBD2 (6 bases). The J call may be mistaken, given a closer DNA end match to TRBJ2-7. Germline CDR1 SEHNR, CDR2 FQNEAQ (reference sequence). The CDR3 sequence is 15 residues long. This CDR3 is CASSLSGVGAYEQYF. In DNA form, the CDR3 reads TGTGCCAGCAGCTTATCGGGGGTTGGGGCCTACGAGCAGTACTTC.

The J gene is TRBJ1-3, the V gene TRBV29-1; tentatively, D is TRBD1 (5 bases). CDR3 size: 14 residues. Trimming removed 3 bases from V and 0 bases from J, with 9 bases in between. Germline V lookup: CDR1 SQVTM, CDR2 ANQGSEA. CDR3 in amino acids: CSVDPGRSGNTIYF. The CDR3 nucleotides read TGCAGCGTTGATCCAGGGCGCTCTGGAAACACCATATATTTT.